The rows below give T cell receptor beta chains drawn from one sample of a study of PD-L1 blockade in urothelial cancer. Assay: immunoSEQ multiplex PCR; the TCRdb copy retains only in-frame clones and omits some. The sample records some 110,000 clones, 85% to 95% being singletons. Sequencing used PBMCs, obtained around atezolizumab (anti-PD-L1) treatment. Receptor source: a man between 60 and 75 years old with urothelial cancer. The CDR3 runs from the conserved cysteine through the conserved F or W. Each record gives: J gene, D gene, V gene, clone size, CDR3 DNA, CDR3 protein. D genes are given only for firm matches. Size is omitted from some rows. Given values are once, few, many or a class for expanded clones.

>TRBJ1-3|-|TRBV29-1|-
TGCAGCGGCCAGGAGGAACACACCATATATTTT
CSGQEEHTIYF
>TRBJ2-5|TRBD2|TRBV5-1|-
TGCGCCAGCAGCTTGGGACTAGCGGGAGGTGGTGAGACCCAGTACTTC
CASSLGLAGGGETQYF
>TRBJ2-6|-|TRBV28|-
TGTGCCAGCATCTCAAGGGGGAAGGGGGCCAACGTCCTGACTTTC
CASISRGKGANVLTF
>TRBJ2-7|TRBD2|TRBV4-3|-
TGCGCCAGCAGCCAGGACTTAGCGGGGGTTTACGAGCAGTACTTC
CASSQDLAGVYEQYF
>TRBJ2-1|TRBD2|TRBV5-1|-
TGCGCCAGCAGCTTGGCCCGGACTAGCGGGAGATATTACAATGAGCAGTTCTTC
CASSLARTSGRYYNEQFF
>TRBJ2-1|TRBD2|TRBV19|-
TGTGCCAGTAGTATTGGTGGACTAGCGGGAGTCAATGAGCAGTTCTTC
CASSIGGLAGVNEQFF
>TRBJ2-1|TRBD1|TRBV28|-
TGTGCCAGCAGCGAAACCGGACAGGGTGGGAATGAGCAGTTCTTC
CASSETGQGGNEQFF
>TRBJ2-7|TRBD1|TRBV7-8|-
TGTGCCAGCAGACCGGACAGGATACGCTCCTACGAGCAGTACTTC
CASRPDRIRSYEQYF
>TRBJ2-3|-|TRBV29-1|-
TGCAGCGTTGAACAGGGACTCCTCACAGATACGCAGTATTTT
CSVEQGLLTDTQYF
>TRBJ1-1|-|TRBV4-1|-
TGCGCCAGCAGCCAAGATAGGAGGCTTGAAGCTTTCTTT
CASSQDRRLEAFF
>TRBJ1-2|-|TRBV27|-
TGTGCCAGCAAGTTGAGCGGGCAAAACTATGGCTACACCTTC
CASKLSGQNYGYTF
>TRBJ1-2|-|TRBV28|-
TGTGCCAGCAGCCCGCCAGGGTACAGGGAGAGCTACACCTTC
CASSPPGYRESYTF
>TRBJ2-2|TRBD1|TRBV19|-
TGTGCCAGTACCAGGGACAGCGCGAACACCGGGGAGCTGTTTTTT
CASTRDSANTGELFF
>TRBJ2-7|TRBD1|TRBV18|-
TGTGCCAGCTCTCCATCCCTGACAGGGGAAGAGCAGTACTTC
CASSPSLTGEEQYF
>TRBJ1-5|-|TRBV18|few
TGTGCCAGCTCACCATCGGGGGTGAGCAGGGTGAATCAGCCCCAGCATTTT
CASSPSGVSRVNQPQHF
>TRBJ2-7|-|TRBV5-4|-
TGTGCCAGCAGCTTGTTGGGAGGGACATACGAGCAGTACTTC
CASSLLGGTYEQYF
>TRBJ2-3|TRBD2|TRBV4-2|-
TGTGCCAGCAGCCAGTGGCTAGCGGGAGGGGAGAGCACAGATACGCAGTATTTT
CASSQWLAGGESTDTQYF
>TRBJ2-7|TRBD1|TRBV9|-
TGTGCCAGCAGCAAACGGGACAGCCCCTACGAGCAGTACTTC
CASSKRDSPYEQYF
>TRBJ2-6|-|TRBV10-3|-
TGTGCCATCAGTGTTGACCCCGCGGGGGCCGCATCTGGGGCCAACGTCCTGACTTTC
CAISVDPAGAASGANVLTF
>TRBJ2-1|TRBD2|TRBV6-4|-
TGTGCCAGCAGTGGCAGTTTTAGCGGGGGGTACAATGAGCAGTTCTTC
CASSGSFSGGYNEQFF
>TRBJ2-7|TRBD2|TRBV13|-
TGTGCCAGCAGAAGAGCGGGAGGCTCCTACGAGCAGTACTTC
CASRRAGGSYEQYF
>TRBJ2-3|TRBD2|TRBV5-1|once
TGCGCCAGCAGCCCCGGGACTAGCGGAGGCACAGATACGCAGTATTTT
CASSPGTSGGTDTQYF